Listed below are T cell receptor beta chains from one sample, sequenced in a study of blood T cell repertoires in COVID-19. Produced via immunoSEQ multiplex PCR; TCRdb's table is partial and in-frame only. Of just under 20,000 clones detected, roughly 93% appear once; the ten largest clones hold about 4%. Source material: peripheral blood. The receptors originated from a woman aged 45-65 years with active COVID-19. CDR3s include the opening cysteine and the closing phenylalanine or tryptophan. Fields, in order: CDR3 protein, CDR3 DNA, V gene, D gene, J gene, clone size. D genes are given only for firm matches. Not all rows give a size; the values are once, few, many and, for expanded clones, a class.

CDR3: CASSLPGQGGRAPQHF
DNA: TGTGCCAGCAGCTTGCCGGGACAGGGAGGCCGTGCGCCCCAGCATTTT
V: TRBV5-5
D: TRBD1
J: TRBJ1-5
size: NA

CDR3: CASSIDRRIYGYTF
DNA: TGTGCCAGTAGTATAGATCGGAGGATCTATGGCTACACCTTC
V: TRBV19
D: NA
J: TRBJ1-2
size: NA

CDR3: CASSLEKLFF
DNA: TGTGCCAGCAGCCTAGAAAAACTGTTTTTT
V: TRBV6-5
D: NA
J: TRBJ1-4
size: NA

CDR3: CASSEVPPAGELFF
DNA: TGTGCCAGCAGTGAAGTACCCCCGGCCGGGGAGCTGTTTTTT
V: TRBV2
D: NA
J: TRBJ2-2
size: NA

CDR3: CASSLISSGRDEQFF
DNA: TGTGCCAGCAGTTTAATTTCTAGCGGGAGGGATGAGCAGTTCTTC
V: TRBV27
D: TRBD2
J: TRBJ2-1
size: NA

CDR3: CASSWTGDLGYTF
DNA: TGTGCCAGCAGTTGGACAGGGGATCTTGGCTACACCTTC
V: TRBV28
D: TRBD1
J: TRBJ1-2
size: NA

CDR3: CASSPASGSQETQYF
DNA: TGTGCCAGCTCACCGGCCTCCGGGTCCCAAGAGACCCAGTACTTC
V: TRBV18
D: NA
J: TRBJ2-5
size: NA

CDR3: CASNLQGSTDTQYF
DNA: TGTGCCAGTAACTTACAGGGTAGCACAGATACGCAGTATTTT
V: TRBV19
D: NA
J: TRBJ2-3
size: NA

CDR3: CASSLGQTPYNEQFF
DNA: TGTGCCAGCAGTTTGGGACAGACCCCCTACAATGAGCAGTTCTTC
V: TRBV27
D: TRBD1
J: TRBJ2-1
size: NA

CDR3: CASSLDGQGAFYGYTF
DNA: TGCGCCAGCAGCTTGGACGGGCAGGGGGCGTTCTATGGCTACACCTTC
V: TRBV5-1
D: TRBD1
J: TRBJ1-2
size: NA

CDR3: CASSPLTAEIEAFF
DNA: TGTGCCAGCAGTCCCCTTACGGCGGAAATTGAAGCTTTCTTT
V: TRBV6-5
D: NA
J: TRBJ1-1
size: NA

CDR3: CASSFDPDRGHTDTQYF
DNA: TGTGCCAGCAGTTTCGACCCGGACAGGGGGCACACAGATACGCAGTATTTT
V: TRBV28
D: TRBD1
J: TRBJ2-3
size: NA

CDR3: CASSSTGLGYEQYF
DNA: TGTGCCAGCAGCTCGACAGGGCTCGGGTACGAGCAGTACTTC
V: TRBV5-4
D: TRBD1
J: TRBJ2-7
size: NA

CDR3: CASSKLQGTNTIYF
DNA: TGTGCCAGCAGTAAACTACAGGGAACAAACACCATATATTTT
V: TRBV3-1/TRBV3-2
D: NA
J: TRBJ1-3
size: NA

CDR3: CASSPIGSEYNEQFF
DNA: TGTGCCAGCAGCCCCATTGGGTCGGAGTACAATGAGCAGTTCTTC
V: TRBV6-5
D: NA
J: TRBJ2-1
size: NA

CDR3: CASSQDLGWSGRASEQFF
DNA: TGTGCCAGCAGCCAAGATCTGGGATGGAGCGGGAGGGCCAGTGAGCAGTTCTTC
V: TRBV4-2
D: TRBD2
J: TRBJ2-1
size: NA

CDR3: CASSPDRVTGYTF
DNA: TGTGCCAGCTCCCCGGACAGGGTCACCGGCTACACCTTC
V: TRBV18
D: TRBD1
J: TRBJ1-2
size: NA

CDR3: CASSRVAAGDTDTQYF
DNA: TGTGCCAGCTCACGGGTTGCAGCGGGAGACACAGATACGCAGTATTTT
V: TRBV18
D: TRBD2
J: TRBJ2-3
size: medium-sized

CDR3: CASSLSSGSRETQYF
DNA: TGTGCCAGCAGTTTGTCTAGCGGGAGTCGGGAGACCCAGTACTTC
V: TRBV28
D: TRBD2
J: TRBJ2-5
size: NA

CDR3: CASSLELVGDRNTEAFF
DNA: TGTGCCAGCTCACTTGAGTTGGTTGGTGACAGGAACACTGAAGCTTTCTTT
V: TRBV18
D: NA
J: TRBJ1-1
size: NA

CDR3: CASSPSGDYGYTF
DNA: TGTGCCAGCAGCCCATCGGGGGACTATGGCTACACCTTC
V: TRBV3-1/TRBV3-2
D: NA
J: TRBJ1-2
size: NA

CDR3: CASSQDRGGRSSSYNEQFF
DNA: TGCGCCAGCAGCCAAGATAGAGGAGGACGCTCCAGCTCCTACAATGAGCAGTTCTTC
V: TRBV4-1
D: NA
J: TRBJ2-1
size: NA

CDR3: CASSISGRPSDEQYF
DNA: TGTGCCAGTAGTATTAGCGGGAGGCCGAGCGACGAGCAGTACTTC
V: TRBV19
D: TRBD2
J: TRBJ2-7
size: NA

CDR3: CASSGGWERRSRAFF
DNA: TGTGCCAGCAGCGGGGGGTGGGAGAGGAGGTCGCGAGCTTTCTTT
V: TRBV6-5
D: NA
J: TRBJ1-1
size: NA

CDR3: CASGTYSGARFNEQFF
DNA: TGTGCCAGCGGAACGTACAGCGGGGCGCGATTCAATGAGCAGTTCTTC
V: TRBV14
D: TRBD2
J: TRBJ2-1
size: NA

CDR3: CATQGTSGRGTDTQYF
DNA: TGTGCCACACAAGGGACTAGCGGGAGAGGCACAGATACGCAGTATTTT
V: TRBV10-3
D: TRBD2
J: TRBJ2-3
size: NA

CDR3: CASSPRLAGAEFNEQFF
DNA: TGTGCCAGCAGCCCCAGACTAGCGGGAGCTGAATTCAATGAGCAGTTCTTC
V: TRBV3-1/TRBV3-2
D: TRBD2
J: TRBJ2-1
size: NA

CDR3: CASSSRDRGRSSGNTIYF
DNA: TGTGCCAGCAGTTCCAGGGACAGGGGGCGTTCGAGTGGAAACACCATATATTTT
V: TRBV28
D: TRBD1
J: TRBJ1-3
size: NA

CDR3: CASAGQLNTEAFF
DNA: TGTGCCAGTGCGGGACAGTTGAACACTGAAGCTTTCTTT
V: TRBV19
D: TRBD1
J: TRBJ1-1
size: NA

CDR3: CASSPGYADYGYTF
DNA: TGTGCCAGCAGCCCCGGTTACGCGGACTATGGCTACACCTTC
V: TRBV7-9
D: NA
J: TRBJ1-2
size: NA

CDR3: CASRVQRETGSPLHF
DNA: TGTGCCAGCAGAGTACAGAGGGAGACCGGATCACCCCTCCACTTT
V: TRBV28
D: NA
J: TRBJ1-6
size: NA

CDR3: CASSFPEVSYEQYF
DNA: TGCGCCAGCAGCTTCCCGGAGGTCTCCTACGAGCAGTACTTC
V: TRBV5-1
D: NA
J: TRBJ2-7
size: NA

CDR3: CASSLGGSAAYNEQFF
DNA: TGTGCCAGCAGCTTAGGGGGTAGCGCGGCCTACAATGAGCAGTTCTTC
V: TRBV11-2
D: NA
J: TRBJ2-1
size: NA

CDR3: CASSPQGNEQYF
DNA: TGTGCCAGCAGCCCTCAGGGTAACGAGCAGTACTTC
V: TRBV7-9
D: NA
J: TRBJ2-7
size: NA

CDR3: CASSLTGVPDTQYF
DNA: TGTGCCAGCAGTTTAACGGGAGTACCAGATACGCAGTATTTT
V: TRBV28
D: NA
J: TRBJ2-3
size: NA

CDR3: CASSTELAGIFEQYF
DNA: TGCGCCAGCAGCACCGAACTAGCGGGAATCTTCGAGCAGTACTTC
V: TRBV5-1
D: TRBD2
J: TRBJ2-7
size: NA

CDR3: CASSLMTGTRGGYTF
DNA: TGTGCCAGCAGTCTAATGACGGGGACAAGAGGGGGCTACACCTTC
V: TRBV28
D: NA
J: TRBJ1-2
size: NA

CDR3: CASSQDFGGGEQYF
DNA: TGTGCCAGCAGCCAAGATTTCGGGGGGGGCGAGCAGTACTTC
V: TRBV4-2
D: TRBD2
J: TRBJ2-7
size: NA

CDR3: CASSLGLAGDTQYF
DNA: TGCGCCAGCAGCTTGGGACTAGCGGGAGATACGCAGTATTTT
V: TRBV5-1
D: TRBD2
J: TRBJ2-3
size: NA

CDR3: CASSLARIVVAGKMYEQYF
DNA: TGTGCCAGCAGCTTAGCTAGGATAGTTGTAGCGGGGAAAATGTACGAGCAGTACTTC
V: TRBV7-8
D: TRBD2
J: TRBJ2-7
size: NA